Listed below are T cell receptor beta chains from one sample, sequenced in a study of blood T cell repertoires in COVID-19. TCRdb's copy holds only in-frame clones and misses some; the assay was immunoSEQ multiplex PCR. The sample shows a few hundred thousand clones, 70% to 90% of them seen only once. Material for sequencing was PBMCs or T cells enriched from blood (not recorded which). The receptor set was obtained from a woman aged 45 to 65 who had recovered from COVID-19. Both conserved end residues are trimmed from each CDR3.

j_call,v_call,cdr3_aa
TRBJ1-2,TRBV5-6,ASSLEAGGGRGYT
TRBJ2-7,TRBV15,ATSRGGGTYEQY
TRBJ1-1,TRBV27,ASSGFTEAF
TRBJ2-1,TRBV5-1,ASSLGTGANVGQF
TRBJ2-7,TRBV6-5,ASSYPGQGAHEQY
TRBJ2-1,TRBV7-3,ASSPLAGEYNEQF
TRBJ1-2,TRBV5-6,ASILGQAGGYT
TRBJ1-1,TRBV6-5,ASRTGAANTEAF
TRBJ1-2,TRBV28,ASRPPAGTDSNYGYT
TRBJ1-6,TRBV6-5,ASKWTDNSPLH